The rows below give T cell receptor beta chains drawn from one sample of a study of blood T cell repertoires in COVID-19. Sequencing used immunoSEQ multiplex PCR; TCRdb keeps in-frame clones, though not all of them. The sample yields around 100,000 clones, just under 90% seen once. The specimen was peripheral blood. The receptors come from a human donor in a cohort sampled during active COVID-19. Each CDR3 is given with its conserved first and last residue. Fields, in order: V gene, J gene, CDR3 protein.

TRBV6-2/TRBV6-3	TRBJ1-2	CASSVRQGVDGYTF
TRBV23-1	TRBJ2-7	CASSLNPGQGVSEQYF
TRBV3-1/TRBV3-2	TRBJ2-1	CASSQVGSGTKQFF
TRBV19	TRBJ1-5	CASSGQGGQPQHF
TRBV7-9	TRBJ1-4	CAYVRDIDEKLFF
TRBV19	TRBJ1-2	CASSIEGRAGYTF
TRBV3-1/TRBV3-2	TRBJ1-1	CASSLNRGPNTEAFF
TRBV29-1	TRBJ2-1	CSVDRGSDEQFF
TRBV7-8	TRBJ2-5	CASSPSRGKETQYF
TRBV2	TRBJ1-2	CASSQDREAYGYTF
TRBV2	TRBJ2-1	CASSEGQGVEYEQFF
TRBV30	TRBJ2-2	CAWNPWGTLNTGELFF
TRBV5-1	TRBJ2-7	CASSLVRGPEEQYF
TRBV7-9	TRBJ1-1	CASKYGQEAFF
TRBV5-5	TRBJ2-7	CASSPWTSGIFHEQYF
TRBV6-5	TRBJ2-5	CASSFDRQETQYF
TRBV6-5	TRBJ2-3	CASGTGGLYTDTQYF
TRBV10-3	TRBJ1-4	CAISDRADEKLFF
TRBV6-5	TRBJ1-5	CAGAGGGGQPQHF
TRBV19	TRBJ2-7	CASSIMDRDEQYF
TRBV9	TRBJ2-1	CASSVGGRSGGYNEQFF
TRBV5-1	TRBJ2-7	CASSLTYRGYEQYF
TRBV6-5	TRBJ2-6	CASSYTGAGANVLTF
TRBV6-5	TRBJ1-1	CASSYAGLNTEAFF
TRBV3-1/TRBV3-2	TRBJ1-1	CASSHPGQLNTEAFF
TRBV9	TRBJ2-5	CASSTGGDPYQETQYF
TRBV5-1	TRBJ2-3	CASSLLTDTQYF
TRBV28	TRBJ2-1	CAIKGAVEGQNEQFF
TRBV6-5	TRBJ2-7	CASSSNLAGGPGEQYF
TRBV5-6	TRBJ1-2	CASSFEGVYGYTF
TRBV11-2	TRBJ2-1	CASSLGAGGPSYNEQFF
TRBV30	TRBJ2-5	CAWSVRGQLGETQYF
TRBV19	TRBJ2-3	CASSIGLAASDTQYF
TRBV5-6	TRBJ2-3	CASSLSHLRSTDTQYF
TRBV10-3	TRBJ2-3	CAIIQPGLPEAVPSTDTQYF
TRBV5-1	TRBJ1-1	CASSLIGSGTEAFF
TRBV7-9	TRBJ1-5	CASSSGDSPLRPQHF
TRBV6-5	TRBJ2-7	CASSSLGNYEQYF
TRBV7-9	TRBJ2-7	CASSPSEGASHEQYF